The clone carrying this TCR beta chain was counted ten times or more. No antigen is known for it. The cDNA was generated by 5'RACE with 10-nucleotide random UMIs. TCRdb re-called the 5' RACE reads with MiXCR, one entry per CDR3 protein. This table has roughly 32,000 distinct CDR3 sequences, 3.5% to 4% appearing once. This sample is part of a study of neurological immune-mediated disorders. Findings of the study overall: Among expanded clones, no CDR3 amino acid sequences were shared across subjects, a pattern suggesting private repertoires in all groups. The repertoires of 18 of 34 multiple sclerosis patients were placed by phylogenetic grouping in a single related-CDR3 cluster, which may be a signature.

PBMCs numbering 2 million and stored at -80 C yielded the unsorted libraries. The receptor comes from a man aged 25-40 years with multiple sclerosis. Sequencing was done on a sample of PBMCs.

CDR3 bases: TGTGCCAGCAGCTTAGCCCGGCCGGCGAATTCACCCCTCCACTTT. It encodes CASSLARPANSPLHF. V usage is TRBV7-6 and J usage is TRBJ1-6; D remains unclear. Germline V gene lookup returns CDR1 SGHVS and CDR2 FNYEAQ. This CDR3 is 15 amino acids long. V was shortened by 0 bases and J by 7 bases, with 10 bases between the two germline ends.